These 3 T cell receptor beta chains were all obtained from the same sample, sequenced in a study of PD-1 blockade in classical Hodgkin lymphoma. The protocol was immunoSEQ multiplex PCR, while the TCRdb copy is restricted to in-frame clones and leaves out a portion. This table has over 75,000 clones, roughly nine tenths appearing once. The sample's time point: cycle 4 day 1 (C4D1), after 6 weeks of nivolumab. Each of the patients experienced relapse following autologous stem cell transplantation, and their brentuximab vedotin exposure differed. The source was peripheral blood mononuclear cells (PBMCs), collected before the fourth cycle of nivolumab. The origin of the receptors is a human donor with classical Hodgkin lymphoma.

Here the CDR3 reads CASSPIRGIYGYTF. The DNA for the CDR3 is TGTGCCAGCAGCCCTATCAGGGGTATCTATGGCTACACCTTC. J is TRBJ1-2 and V is TRBV27; D is possibly TRBD1 (6 bases). The CDR3 runs 14 residues. Trimming stripped 6 bases from V and 4 bases from J, with 15 bases between. Germline V gene lookup returns CDR1 MNHEY and CDR2 SMNVEV (reference sequence).

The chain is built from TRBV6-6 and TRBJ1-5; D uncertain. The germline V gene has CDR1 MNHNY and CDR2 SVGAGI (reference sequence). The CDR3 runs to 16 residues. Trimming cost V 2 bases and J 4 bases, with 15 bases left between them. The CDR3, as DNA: TGTGCCAGCAGTTACCCACCGAGTAAAGGAAATCAGCCCCAGCATTTT. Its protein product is CASSYPPSKGNQPQHF.

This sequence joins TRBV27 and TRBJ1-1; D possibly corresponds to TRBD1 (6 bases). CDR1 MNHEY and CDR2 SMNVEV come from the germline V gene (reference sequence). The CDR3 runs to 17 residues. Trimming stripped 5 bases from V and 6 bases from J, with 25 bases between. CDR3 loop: CASSPLWGGAPRAEAFF. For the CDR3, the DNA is TGTGCCAGCAGTCCCCTTTGGGGGGGCGCGCCTAGGGCTGAAGCTTTCTTT.